These 21 T cell receptor beta chains came from one sample sequenced in a study of cytomegalovirus exposure and HLA in healthy donors. Use of 60 Vbeta and 13 Jbeta primers characterized the PCR. Sequencing was performed with immunoSEQ multiplex PCR; in TCRdb, only in-frame clones are kept and a portion is missing. Here the sample spans 160,000 or so clones, 60% to 80% being singletons. The sample was PBMCs. These receptors came from a man younger than 35 in good health and CMV-seropositive.

The rearrangement joins TRBV18 to TRBJ1-2; a weak D match, TRBD1 (5 bases). With 4 bases removed from V and 8 bases from J, the gap between germline ends came to 11 bases. In germline, CDR1 is KGHSH, CDR2 LQKENI. This CDR3 contains 12 residues. CDR3 nucleotides: TGTGCCAGCTCACAACAGGAGTTGGGCTACACCTTC. It is translated as CASSQQELGYTF.

This chain joins TRBV19 and TRBJ1-2; 11 bases line up with TRBD1. The CDR3 spans 14 residues. Germline-derived CDR1 and CDR2 are LNHDA and SQIVND (reference sequence). The V and J ends lost 10 bases and 6 bases, in that order; junction bases with no gene match: 10. The CDR3 DNA reads as TGTGCCACCAACACCGGGACAGGGGGGCATGGCTACACCTTC. Amino acids: CATNTGTGGHGYTF.

This sequence joins TRBV12-5 and TRBJ2-1; 9 nucleotides match TRBD2. Looked up from germline, CDR1 is LGHNT and CDR2 is FRNRAP. The CDR3 runs 15 residues. V shed 1 base, J shed 7 bases, and the junction held 5 bases outside the gene matches. CDR3 sequence (DNA): TGTGCTAGTGGTTTGGAGGTAGCGGGAGATAATGAGCAGTTCTTC. Amino acid sequence: CASGLEVAGDNEQFF.

This chain joins TRBV13 and TRBJ1-1; D gene uncertain. V lost 0 bases and J lost 7, with 12 bases in between. CDR1 PRHDT and CDR2 FYEKMQ come from the germline V gene (reference sequence). The CDR3 has 14 amino acids. The CDR3 loop reads CASSLGSRGSEAFF. The CDR3 DNA reads as TGTGCCAGCAGCTTAGGCAGTAGAGGCAGTGAAGCTTTCTTT.

This clone came up a few times. This chain joins TRBV7-6 and TRBJ1-5, with unresolved D. The germline V gene has CDR1 SGHVS and CDR2 FNYEAQ. V lost 2 bases to trimming and J lost 1 base, with 12 bases between them. This CDR3 is built from 16 residues. The CDR3 DNA follows: TGTGCCAGCAGCTTACTCCCCAAGGAGAGCAATCAGCCCCAGCATTTT. Encoded protein: CASSLLPKESNQPQHF.

The chain couples TRBV27 to TRBJ1-1; 8 bases map to TRBD1. CDR3 length: 16 residues. Germline CDR1 and CDR2: MNHEY and SMNVEV (reference sequence). After removal of 5 bases from V and 4 bases from J, the junction contained 12 bases not matched to a gene. The CDR3 here is CASSLERQGRGTEAFF. As DNA, the CDR3 is TGTGCCAGCAGTCTTGAACGACAGGGGAGAGGCACTGAAGCTTTCTTT.

The V call is TRBV5-4, the J call TRBJ1-2; D possibly corresponds to TRBD1 (5 bases). The CDR3 runs to 13 residues. Germline CDR1 is SGHNT and CDR2 is YYREEE (reference sequence). V was clipped by 4 bases and J by 10 bases, with 17 bases between them. The CDR3 protein is CASSPGRTRDYTF. CDR3 coding DNA: TGTGCCAGCAGCCCCGGACGGACCAGGGACTACACCTTC. The full variable domain, rest sourced from reference TRBV5-4 and TRBJ1-2, is ETGVTQSPTHLIKTRGQQVTLRCSSQSGHNTVSWYQQALGQGPQFIFQYYREEENGRGNFPPRFSGLQFPNYSSELNVNALELDDSALYLCASSPGRTRDYTFGSGTRLTVV.

V is TRBV18 and J is TRBJ2-7; 7 nucleotides match TRBD1. V was pared by 6 bases and J by 2 bases, with 4 bases of the junction left unmatched. Germline V lookup: CDR1 KGHSH, CDR2 LQKENI. The CDR3 spans 13 residues. In DNA form, the CDR3 reads TGTGCCAGCTCCACGGGACAGACCTACGAGCAGTACTTC. It is translated as CASSTGQTYEQYF.

The chain carries TRBV30 and TRBJ2-3, with a weak D call TRBD1 (5 bases). The germline V gene has CDR1 GTSNPN and CDR2 SVGIG (reference sequence). This CDR3 spans 13 amino acids. V lost 4 bases and J lost 4, with 12 bases in between. CDR3 bases: TGTGCCTGGAAGGCCCAGGGCCCAGATACGCAGTATTTT. Amino acids: CAWKAQGPDTQYF.

The CDR3 region has the DNA TGTGCCAGTAGTATTGCGAGCGGGGGGGGTCATACGCAGTATTTT. It encodes CASSIASGGGHTQYF. The gene calls are TRBV19 and TRBJ2-3, with 10 bases that match TRBD2. V trimming: 3 bases; J trimming: 7 bases; junction bases outside the gene matches: 7. This CDR3 is built from 15 residues. Germline V CDR1 and CDR2: LNHDA, SQIVND (reference sequence).

V gene TRBV5-1 combines with J gene TRBJ1-1; D is unclear. Germline V CDR1 and CDR2: SGHRS, YFSETQ. The CDR3 has 13 residues. Deletions cut 3 bases from V and 1 base from J, with 7 bases between. The CDR3 nucleotides are TGCGCCAGCAGCTCTACGGGGAACACTGAAGCTTTCTTT. It yields the protein CASSSTGNTEAFF.

This chain uses TRBV7-2 with TRBJ1-2; a weak D match, TRBD1 (5 bases). V was clipped by 6 bases and J by 5 bases, with 19 bases between them. Germline values: CDR1 SGHTA, CDR2 FQGNSA. This CDR3 has 15 residues. CDR3 sequence: CASRPWGSPSYGYTF. As DNA, the CDR3 is TGTGCCAGCAGACCGTGGGGCAGCCCTAGTTATGGCTACACCTTC.

The V gene is TRBV9, the J gene TRBJ1-1; possible D gene TRBD1, 5 bases. The CDR3 spans 12 residues. The V and J ends lost 0 bases and 5 bases respectively, with 5 bases between them. CDR1 is SGDLS, CDR2 YYNGEE, per germline. The DNA for the CDR3 is TGTGCCAGCAGCGTAGGACAGACTGAAGCTTTCTTT. It codes for CASSVGQTEAFF.

This chain joins TRBV6-7 and TRBJ1-2; D unclear. TRBV6-7 is assigned to the ORF class and has an uncertain function. V lost 5 bases, J lost 3 bases, and 13 bases lay in between. The CDR3 totals 14 residues. The CDR3 here is CASSPTHFDYGYTF. In DNA form, the CDR3 reads TGTGCCAGCAGTCCTACGCACTTTGACTATGGCTACACCTTC.

The count of this clone is one. The V call is TRBV30, the J call TRBJ2-4; D might be TRBD2 (5 bases). The CDR3 runs 14 residues. CDR1 is GTSNPN and CDR2 is SVGIG in the germline V gene (reference sequence). Trimming stripped 0 bases from V and 9 bases from J, with 15 bases between. CDR3 sequence reads: CAWSVRRLAGIQYF. The CDR3 coding sequence is TGTGCCTGGAGTGTTCGGCGTCTAGCCGGCATTCAGTACTTC.

For the CDR3, the DNA is TGTGCCAGCAGTTATTCCGGGGGAGGCAACACTGAAGCTTTCTTT. Residues: CASSYSGGGNTEAFF. The V and J genes are TRBV6-5 and TRBJ1-1; TRBD1 is a possible D gene (5 bases). CDR1 and CDR2 (germline): MNHEY, SVGAGI. The CDR3 is 15 amino acids. V was shortened by 3 bases and J by 2 bases, with 13 bases between the two germline ends.

The CDR3 DNA follows: TGCGCCAGCAGCTTGTATCAGGTCGGCACTGAAGCTTTCTTT. It specifies CASSLYQVGTEAFF. The rearrangement joins TRBV5-1 to TRBJ1-1, with D unresolved. Germline V gene data show CDR1 as SGHRS and CDR2 as YFSETQ. This CDR3 comprises 14 residues. The V gene lost 1 base and the J gene lost 4 bases, with 11 bases spanning the gap.

The gene calls are TRBV6-5 and TRBJ1-1; no definite D call. This CDR3 has 11 amino acids. Trimming shortened V by 10 bases and J by 2 bases, and 8 bases separated the two germline ends. Per the germline V gene, CDR1 is MNHEY and CDR2 is SVGAGI. The CDR3 sequence: CAISINTEAFF. The CDR3 nucleotides are TGTGCCATCTCTATAAACACTGAAGCTTTCTTT.

V and J are TRBV14 and TRBJ2-1; 8 nucleotides agree with TRBD1. The CDR3 is made up of 15 amino acids. The germline V gene has CDR1 SGHDN and CDR2 FVKESK. V lost 3 bases to trimming and J lost 4 bases; unmatched junction nucleotides: 5. CDR3 residues: CASSHHDRGYNEQFF. CDR3 nucleotides: TGTGCCAGCAGCCACCACGACAGGGGATACAATGAGCAGTTCTTC.

This chain links TRBV6-1 with TRBJ1-5, with D maybe TRBD1 (6 bases). V was cut by 6 bases and J by 5 bases, with 11 bases left in between. Germline CDR1 and CDR2: MNHNS and SASEGT. This CDR3 is built from 13 residues. The CDR3 region is CASRDSSYQPQHF. The CDR3 nucleotides are TGTGCCAGCAGGGACAGCTCGTATCAGCCCCAGCATTTT.

V is TRBV10-1 and J is TRBJ2-1, with 13 positions matching TRBD2. CDR3 size: 19 residues. Germline V CDR1 and CDR2: WNHNN, SYGVQD (reference sequence). V lost 3 bases, J lost 5 bases, and 13 bases stayed unmatched. CDR3 bases: TGCGCCAGCAGTGATCCCGAAGGGACTAGCGGGACTATCCACAATGAGCAGTTCTTC. It translates to CASSDPEGTSGTIHNEQFF.